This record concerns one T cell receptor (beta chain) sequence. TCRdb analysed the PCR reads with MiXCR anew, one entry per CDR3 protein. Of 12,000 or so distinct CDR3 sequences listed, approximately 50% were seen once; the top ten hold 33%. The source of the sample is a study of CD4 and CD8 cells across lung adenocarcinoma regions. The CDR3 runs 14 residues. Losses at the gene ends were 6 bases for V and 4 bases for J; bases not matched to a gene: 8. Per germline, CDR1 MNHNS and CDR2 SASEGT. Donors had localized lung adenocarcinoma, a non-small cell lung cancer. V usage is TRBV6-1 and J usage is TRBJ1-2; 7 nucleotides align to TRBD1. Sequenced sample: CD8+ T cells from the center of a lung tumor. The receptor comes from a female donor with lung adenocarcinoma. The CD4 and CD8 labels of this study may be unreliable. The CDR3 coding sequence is TGTGCCAGCAGAACCGACAGGGACCCCTATGGCTACACCTTC. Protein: CASRTDRDPYGYTF.